One sample yielded the 5 T cell receptor beta chains listed below, sequenced in a study of shared clonotypes between healthy human individuals. TCRdb's table, derived via immunoSEQ multiplex PCR, lists solely in-frame clones and lacks some. Found here are about a million clones, 77% of them singletons; the top ten hold 0.89%. Sequenced: memory CD4+ T cells from PBMCs. Subset of the sample: CD45RA-negative fraction. These receptors were taken from a man between 18 and 29 years old in good health. Some clones in this sample may be carry-over from other donors' samples.

V is TRBV2 and J is TRBJ1-1; D unclear. Germline loops: CDR1 SNHLY, CDR2 FYNNEI. This CDR3 spans 13 amino acids. Trimming stripped 5 bases from V and 8 bases from J, with 15 bases between. The CDR3 DNA is TGTGCCAGCAGTCCGACTGAGTATACAGAAGCTTTCTTT. This encodes CASSPTEYTEAFF.

V and J are TRBV10-1 and TRBJ2-3; no clear D. The germline gives CDR1 WNHNN, CDR2 SYGVQD (reference sequence). The CDR3 runs to 14 residues. V was pared by 0 bases and J by 8 bases, with 12 bases between. This CDR3 is CASSESPRTVTQYF. DNA of the CDR3: TGCGCCAGCAGTGAGTCGCCTCGCACCGTTACGCAGTATTTT.

In its sample, this clone was seen a few times. The chain has TRBV11-2 and TRBJ1-1; the D gene is possibly TRBD1 (5 bases). V was trimmed by 2 bases and J by 4 bases, leaving 11 bases between them. CDR3 length: 14 amino acids. Per germline, CDR1 SGHAT and CDR2 FQNNGV. For the CDR3, the DNA is TGTGCCAGCAGCTTAAACACGGGGGGCACTGAAGCTTTCTTT. It yields the protein CASSLNTGGTEAFF.

The gene calls are TRBV28 and TRBJ1-5; D not resolved. Per the germline V gene, CDR1 is MDHEN and CDR2 is SYDVKM. V gave up 7 bases and J gave up 8 bases, with 12 bases separating them. The CDR3 sequence is 12 residues long. The CDR3 spells CASTLPREPQHF. For the CDR3, the DNA is TGTGCCAGCACCCTGCCCCGAGAGCCCCAGCATTTT.

This chain connects TRBV5-1 to TRBJ2-7; D uncertain. The length of the CDR3 is 15 residues. Germline V gene lookup returns CDR1 SGHRS and CDR2 YFSETQ. V was shortened by 5 bases and J by 1 base, with 16 bases between the two germline ends. In nucleotides, the CDR3 is TGCGCCAGCAGGAGCCAGGCCGTGAGTTCCTACGAGCAGTACTTC. It encodes CASRSQAVSSYEQYF.